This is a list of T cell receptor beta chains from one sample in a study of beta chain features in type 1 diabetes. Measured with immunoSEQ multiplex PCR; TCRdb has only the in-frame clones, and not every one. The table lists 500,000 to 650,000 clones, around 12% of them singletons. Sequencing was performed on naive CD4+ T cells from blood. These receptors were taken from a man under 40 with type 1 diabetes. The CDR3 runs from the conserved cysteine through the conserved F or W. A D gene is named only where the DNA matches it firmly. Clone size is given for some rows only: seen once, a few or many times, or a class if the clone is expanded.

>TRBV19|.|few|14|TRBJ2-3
CASRATFRTDTQYF
TGTGCCAGTAGGGCGACGTTCCGCACAGATACGCAGTATTTT
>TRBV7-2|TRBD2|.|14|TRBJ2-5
CASRGLAAFETQYF
TGTGCCAGCAGGGGACTAGCGGCATTTGAGACCCAGTACTTC
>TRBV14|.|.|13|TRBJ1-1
CASSHLGGTEAFF
TGTGCCAGCAGCCATTTAGGAGGGACTGAAGCTTTCTTT
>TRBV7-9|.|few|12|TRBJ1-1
CASTMGEAEAFF
TGTGCCAGTACCATGGGGGAGGCTGAAGCTTTCTTT
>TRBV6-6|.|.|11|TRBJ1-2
CASSTRQHYTF
TGTGCCAGCAGTACCCGACAGCACTACACCTTC
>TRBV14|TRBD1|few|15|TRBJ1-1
CASSQLQGLGTEAFF
TGTGCCAGCAGCCAACTACAGGGGCTAGGCACTGAAGCTTTCTTT
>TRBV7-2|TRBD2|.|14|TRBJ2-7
CASSLASGGYEQYF
TGTGCCAGCAGCTTAGCTAGCGGGGGTTACGAGCAGTACTTC
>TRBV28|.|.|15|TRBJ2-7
CASSVQELSPYEQYF
TGTGCCAGCAGTGTTCAAGAGCTCTCGCCCTACGAGCAGTACTTC
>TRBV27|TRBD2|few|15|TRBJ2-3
CASTLAGAFTDTQYF
TGTGCCAGCACCCTAGCGGGGGCCTTTACAGATACGCAGTATTTT
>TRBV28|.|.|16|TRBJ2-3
CASSAARAARGDTQYF
TGTGCCAGCAGTGCAGCTCGGGCCGCCCGAGGAGATACGCAGTATTTT
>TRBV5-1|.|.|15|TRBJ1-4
CASSLVGGIEEKLFF
TGCGCCAGCAGCTTGGTGGGTGGTATAGAGGAAAAACTGTTTTTT
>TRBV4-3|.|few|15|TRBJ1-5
CASSQDWDLNQPQHF
TGCGCCAGCAGCCAAGATTGGGACCTTAATCAGCCCCAGCATTTT
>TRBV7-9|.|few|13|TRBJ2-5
CASQRGAGETQYF
TGTGCCAGCCAACGGGGGGCCGGTGAGACCCAGTACTTC
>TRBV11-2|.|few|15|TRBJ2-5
CASSFGGVGEETQYF
TGTGCCAGCAGCTTTGGCGGTGTGGGGGAAGAGACCCAGTACTTC
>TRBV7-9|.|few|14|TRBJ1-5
CASSLSNSNQPQHF
TGTGCCAGCAGCTTATCCAATAGCAATCAGCCCCAGCATTTT
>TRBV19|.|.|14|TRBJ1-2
CASTPGPRSSGYTF
TGTGCCAGCACTCCGGGACCCCGATCAAGTGGCTACACCTTC
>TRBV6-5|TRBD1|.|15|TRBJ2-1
CASSYSRQGIREQFF
TGTGCCAGCAGTTACTCGAGACAGGGTATTAGAGAGCAGTTCTTC
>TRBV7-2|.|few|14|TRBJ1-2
CASSLGQVLYGYTF
TGTGCCAGCAGCTTAGGACAGGTCCTCTATGGCTACACCTTC
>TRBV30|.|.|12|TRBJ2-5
CAWSAGVETQYF
TGTGCCTGGAGTGCAGGGGTAGAGACCCAGTACTTC
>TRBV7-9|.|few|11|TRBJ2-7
CASSPLNEQYF
TGTGCCAGCAGCCCGCTAAACGAGCAGTACTTC
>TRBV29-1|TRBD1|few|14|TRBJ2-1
CSVLQGILYNEQFF
TGCAGCGTTTTACAGGGGATTCTCTACAATGAGCAGTTCTTC
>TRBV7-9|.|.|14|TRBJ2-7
CASSPLGQPYEQYF
TGTGCCAGCAGCCCTTTAGGACAGCCCTACGAGCAGTACTTC
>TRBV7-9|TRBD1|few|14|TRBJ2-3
CASSRQGGTDTQYF
TGTGCCAGCAGTCGACAGGGTGGCACAGATACGCAGTATTTT
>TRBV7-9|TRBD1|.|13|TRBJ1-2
CASSWDRGYGYTF
TGTGCCAGCAGCTGGGACAGGGGATATGGCTACACCTTC
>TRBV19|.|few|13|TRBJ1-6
CATSQEANSPLHF
TGTGCCACCTCACAGGAGGCTAATTCACCCCTCCACTTT
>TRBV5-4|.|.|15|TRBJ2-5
CASSLRLAFGETQYF
TGTGCCAGCAGCTTGCGTCTAGCCTTCGGCGAGACCCAGTACTTC
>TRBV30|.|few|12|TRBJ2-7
CAWGTQVYEQYF
TGTGCCTGGGGTACCCAAGTCTACGAGCAGTACTTC
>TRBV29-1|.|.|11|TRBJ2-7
CSVGQHYEQYF
TGCAGCGTTGGGCAGCACTACGAGCAGTACTTC
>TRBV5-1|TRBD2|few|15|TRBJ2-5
CASSYGTSAQETQYF
TGCGCCAGCAGCTACGGGACTAGCGCCCAAGAGACCCAGTACTTC
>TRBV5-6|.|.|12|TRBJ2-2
CASSLEIGELFF
TGTGCCAGCAGCTTGGAGATCGGGGAGCTGTTTTTT
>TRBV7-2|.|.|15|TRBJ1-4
CASSLSGTGGEKLFF
TGTGCCAGCAGCTTGTCGGGGACCGGCGGAGAAAAACTGTTTTTT
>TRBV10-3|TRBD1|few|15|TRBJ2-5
CAIRTGTGTQETQYF
TGTGCCATCAGAACCGGGACAGGTACTCAAGAGACCCAGTACTTC
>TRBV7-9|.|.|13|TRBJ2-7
CASSLGQEYEQYF
TGTGCCAGCAGCTTAGGCCAAGAATACGAGCAGTACTTC
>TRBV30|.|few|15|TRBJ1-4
CAWSVGQGLNEKLFF
TGTGCCTGGAGTGTAGGGCAGGGACTTAATGAAAAACTGTTTTTT
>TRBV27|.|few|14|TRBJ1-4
CASSPPGINEKLFF
TGTGCCAGCAGTCCCCCGGGGATTAATGAAAAACTGTTTTTT
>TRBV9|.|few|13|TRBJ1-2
CASSVDRQYGYTF
TGTGCCAGCAGCGTGGACAGACAGTATGGCTACACCTTC
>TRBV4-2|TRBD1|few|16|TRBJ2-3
CASSLTGQGNTDTQYF
TGTGCCAGCAGCTTGACGGGACAGGGGAACACAGATACGCAGTATTTT
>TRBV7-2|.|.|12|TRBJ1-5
CASSFPGQPQHF
TGTGCCAGCAGCTTCCCCGGCCAGCCCCAGCATTTT
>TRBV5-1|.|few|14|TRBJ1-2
CASSLKIPGDGYTF
TGCGCCAGCAGCTTGAAAATACCAGGGGACGGCTACACCTTC
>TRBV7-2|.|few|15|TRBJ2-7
CASSLGGSATSNENF
TGTGCCAGCAGCTTAGGGGGGTCCGCTACTAGCAACGAAAACTTC
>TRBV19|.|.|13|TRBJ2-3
CASSMASRDTQYF
TGTGCCAGTAGTATGGCGTCTAGGGATACGCAGTATTTT
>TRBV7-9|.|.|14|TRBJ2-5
CASSPLTGLETQYF
TGTGCCAGCAGTCCTCTCACAGGGCTGGAGACCCAGTACTTC